One sample yielded the 30 T cell receptor beta chains listed below, sequenced in a study of blood T cell repertoires in COVID-19. Clones were sequenced by immunoSEQ multiplex PCR, and TCRdb holds only the in-frame ones, with some missing. This table holds about 330,000 clones, about 82% found once. Sequenced input: peripheral blood. These TCRs come from a woman in her fifties or sixties with acute or convalescent COVID-19.

The genes are TRBV30 and TRBJ2-2, with 7 bases identical to TRBD2. Germline V gene sequence: CDR1 GTSNPN, CDR2 SVGIG (reference sequence). The V and J ends lost 8 bases and 1 base, in that order; junction bases with no gene match: 7. The CDR3 consists of 14 residues. CDR3 nucleotide sequence: TGTGCCCGTGGGGTAGCGGGGAACACCGGGGAGCTGTTTTTT. Its translation: CARGVAGNTGELFF.

The chain uses TRBV5-4 and TRBJ2-1; weak D call: TRBD1 (6 bases). The CDR3 totals 16 residues. V lost 0 bases to trimming and J lost 7 bases, with 17 bases between them. Germline lookup yields CDR1 SGHNT and CDR2 YYREEE (reference sequence). The CDR3 protein is CASSLAQDSFSNEQFF. The CDR3, as DNA: TGTGCCAGCAGCTTGGCCCAGGACAGTTTCTCGAATGAGCAGTTCTTC.

The chain links TRBV9 to TRBJ2-5; tentative D call: TRBD2 (6 bases). Trimming took off 4 bases at V and 2 bases at J, with 12 bases between the two ends. CDR3 length equals 14 residues. Germline V gene data show CDR1 as SGDLS and CDR2 as YYNGEE. The chain's CDR3 is CASSISTRQETQYF. The CDR3 DNA sequence: TGTGCCAGCAGCATTTCGACTAGACAAGAGACCCAGTACTTC.

This clone appeared once. The same CDR3 is also encoded by other DNA sequences in this sample. This chain joins TRBV24-1 and TRBJ2-5; D may be TRBD2 (5 bases). Germline CDR1 reads KGHDR; CDR2 reads SFDVKD. The CDR3 has 12 residues. The germline V and J ends were trimmed by 9 bases and 0 bases, with 7 bases remaining between them. DNA of the CDR3: TGTGCCACCCGGGGTAACCAAGAGACCCAGTACTTC. It yields the protein CATRGNQETQYF.

The chain employs TRBV7-2 and TRBJ2-1; D possibly corresponds to TRBD2 (5 bases). This CDR3 contains 13 residues. Trimming stripped 3 bases from V and 6 bases from J, with 9 bases between. From germline, CDR1 is SGHTA and CDR2 FQGNSA. The chain's CDR3 is CASSLGSFNEQFF. The CDR3 coding sequence is TGTGCCAGCAGCTTGGGGAGCTTCAATGAGCAGTTCTTC.

J is TRBJ2-3 and V is TRBV5-1; TRBD2 agrees at 11 bases. The CDR3 runs to 16 residues. V shed 3 bases, J shed 0 bases, and the junction held 3 bases outside the gene matches. Germline CDR1 SGHRS, CDR2 YFSETQ. The CDR3 here is CASSYLAGGSTDTQYF. Written as DNA, the CDR3 is TGCGCCAGCAGCTACCTAGCGGGGGGCAGCACAGATACGCAGTATTTT.

The J gene is TRBJ2-3, the V gene TRBV18, with 7 nucleotides matching TRBD2. CDR1 KGHSH and CDR2 LQKENI come from the germline V gene. Trimming removed 2 bases from V and 2 bases from J; junction bases left unmatched: 4. This CDR3 has 15 residues. In DNA, the CDR3 is TGTGCCAGCTCACCATTGGGGGGGACCACAGATACGCAGTATTTT. This encodes CASSPLGGTTDTQYF.

This clone was observed a single time. This chain connects TRBV9 to TRBJ2-2, with 7 bases aligning to TRBD2. J gave up 4 bases and V 4 bases, and 7 bases lay outside the gene matches. The germline V gene encodes CDR1 SGDLS and CDR2 YYNGEE. CDR3 length equals 15 residues. CDR3 sequence (DNA): TGTGCCAGCAGCATAAAACGCGGGGGCACCGGGGAGCTGTTTTTT. Protein product: CASSIKRGGTGELFF.

The chain uses TRBV6-2 or TRBV6-3 and TRBJ1-5, with D possibly being TRBD1 (5 bases). The CDR3 loop spans 15 amino acids. V shed 0 bases and J shed 5 bases, with 11 bases lying between them. From germline, CDR1 is MNHEY and CDR2 SVGEGT. CDR3 bases: TGTGCCAGCAGTTACTCGCTCAGGGCGGATCAGCCCCAGCATTTT. Translated, it gives CASSYSLRADQPQHF.

The rearrangement links TRBV7-2 to TRBJ2-7, with 11 bases fitting TRBD2. V gave up 8 bases and J gave up 5 bases; unmatched junction bases: 11. Germline V CDR1 and CDR2: SGHTA, FQGNSA. The CDR3 is 15 residues long. This CDR3 reads CASARTSGSIDEQYF. The CDR3 DNA reads TGTGCCAGCGCTCGTACTAGCGGGAGTATCGACGAGCAGTACTTC.

The sample holds one count of this clone. The rearrangement links TRBV10-3 to TRBJ2-7, with a tentative D call TRBD1 (6 bases). V lost 6 bases, J lost 3 bases, and 6 bases lay in between. Per the germline V gene, CDR1 is ENHRY and CDR2 is SYGVKD. The CDR3 has 11 amino acids. Written as DNA, the CDR3 is TGTGCCATCAGGGACAGCTACGAGCAGTACTTC. Amino acids: CAIRDSYEQYF.

The genes are TRBV24-1 and TRBJ2-1; D ambiguous. With 0 bases removed from V and 6 bases from J, the gap between germline ends came to 8 bases. Germline V gives CDR1 KGHDR, CDR2 SFDVKD. The CDR3 consists of 14 residues. The CDR3 region is CATSDLMAANEQFF. For the CDR3, the DNA is TGTGCCACCAGTGATTTGATGGCGGCCAATGAGCAGTTCTTC.

The rearrangement uses TRBV5-5 and TRBJ1-1, with TRBD1 matching 7 bases. CDR1 SGHKS and CDR2 YYEKEE come from the germline V gene (reference sequence). CDR3 size: 17 residues. J gave up 1 base and V 0 bases, and 9 bases lay outside the gene matches. CDR3 sequence reads: CASSLGQGVLPNTEAFF. CDR3 DNA: TGTGCCAGCAGCTTGGGCCAGGGGGTTCTTCCGAACACTGAAGCTTTCTTT.

The chain links TRBV29-1 to TRBJ2-7; tentatively, D is TRBD2 (5 bases). This CDR3 comprises 15 residues. V was pared by 7 bases and J by 5 bases, with 24 bases between. Germline CDR1 reads SQVTM; CDR2 reads ANQGSEA. The CDR3 here is CSAQSPGLRSNEQYF. The CDR3 nucleotides read TGCAGCGCCCAAAGCCCCGGACTTCGTTCCAACGAGCAGTACTTC.

This rearrangement joins TRBV12-3 or TRBV12-4 to TRBJ2-1, with D possibly TRBD2 on 5 matching bases. Trimming took 7 bases from V and 9 from J, leaving 10 bases between them. The length of the CDR3 is 11 residues. The CDR3 DNA follows: TGTGCCAGCACTAGTCGGGGTGAGCAGTTCTTC. This codes for CASTSRGEQFF.

V usage is TRBV11-3 and J usage is TRBJ2-1; TRBD1 agrees at 9 bases. V was pared by 5 bases and J by 8 bases, with 10 bases of the junction left unmatched. CDR1 is SGHNT, CDR2 YENEEA, per germline. The CDR3 is 15 amino acids. CDR3 sequence reads: CASSPGTGKEYEQFF. For the CDR3, the DNA is TGTGCCAGCAGCCCCGGGACAGGGAAAGAATATGAGCAGTTCTTC.

The V call is TRBV11-2, the J call TRBJ2-7; D not resolved. The CDR3 sequence is 12 residues long. Germline loops: CDR1 SGHAT, CDR2 FQNNGV. Trimming removed 0 bases from V and 4 bases from J, with 4 bases in between. CDR3 sequence reads: CASSLDPYEQYF. In nucleotides, the CDR3 is TGTGCCAGCAGCTTAGATCCGTACGAGCAGTACTTC.

This rearrangement joins TRBV19 to TRBJ2-1, with 8 bases aligning to TRBD2. The CDR3 has 15 amino acids. The V and J ends lost 3 bases and 4 bases, in that order; junction bases with no gene match: 5. Germline V gene lookup returns CDR1 LNHDA and CDR2 SQIVND (reference sequence). The CDR3 region has the DNA TGTGCCAGTAGTATCCCTCAGCGGGAGTACAATGAGCAGTTCTTC. Its translation: CASSIPQREYNEQFF.

This chain links TRBV19 with TRBJ2-5; 10 nucleotides match TRBD1. The CDR3 totals 16 residues. The ends lost 7 bases at V and 1 base at J; junction bases unmatched: 9. Germline lookup yields CDR1 LNHDA and CDR2 SQIVND (reference sequence). Here the CDR3 reads CASKGGRDRGQETQYF. DNA for the CDR3: TGTGCCAGTAAGGGGGGACGGGACAGGGGCCAAGAGACCCAGTACTTC.

The V and J genes are TRBV30 and TRBJ1-2; no definite D call. The CDR3 runs 11 residues. Germline lookup yields CDR1 GTSNPN and CDR2 SVGIG (reference sequence). V lost 2 bases to trimming and J lost 6 bases, with 7 bases between them. The CDR3 is CAWSHSHGYTF. The CDR3 DNA is TGTGCCTGGAGTCACAGTCATGGCTACACCTTC.

The chain recombines TRBV6-4 with TRBJ1-5; TRBD1 matches 10 bases. Per germline, CDR1 MRHNA and CDR2 SNTAGT. The CDR3 totals 14 residues. V dropped 7 bases and J dropped 7; count of bases not matched to a gene: 7. CDR3 DNA sequence: TGTGCCAGCACCGGGACAGGGGTGGGACAGCCCCAGCATTTT. Translated, it gives CASTGTGVGQPQHF.

The chain uses TRBV9 and TRBJ2-7; 10 bases map to TRBD1. CDR3 size: 16 residues. Germline V gene sequence: CDR1 SGDLS, CDR2 YYNGEE. V was clipped by 4 bases and J by 3 bases; unmatched bases: 10. The CDR3 bases are TGTGCCAGCAGCCCCCAGCCGGGACAGGGGTTCTACGAGCAGTACTTC. This codes for CASSPQPGQGFYEQYF.

This chain uses TRBV3-1 (or the pseudogene TRBV3-2) with TRBJ2-7, with 8 bases fitting TRBD2. The germline CDR1 and CDR2 sequences are LGHDT and YNNKEL (reference sequence). The CDR3 totals 16 residues. V dropped 0 bases and J dropped 1; count of bases not matched to a gene: 5. The CDR3 loop reads CASSQDGTRGSYEQYF. The CDR3 nucleotides read TGTGCCAGCAGCCAAGACGGGACTAGAGGTTCCTACGAGCAGTACTTC.

This chain joins TRBV6-5 and TRBJ2-7; tentatively, D is TRBD2 (5 bases). The CDR3 covers 14 residues. V was pared by 7 bases and J by 3 bases, with 16 bases between. Germline V gene lookup returns CDR1 MNHEY and CDR2 SVGAGI. CDR3: CASIGSGGGYEQYF. Here the CDR3 DNA reads TGTGCCAGCATCGGATCAGGTGGAGGCTACGAGCAGTACTTC.

The chain has TRBV14 and TRBJ2-5, with TRBD2 as a possible D gene (5 bases). The CDR3 has 15 amino acids. V was clipped by 1 base and J by 4 bases, with 13 bases between them. Germline V lookup: CDR1 SGHDN, CDR2 FVKESK. CDR3 coding DNA: TGTGCCAGCAGCCAAGCGGGATACCGCCTAGAGACCCAGTACTTC. It yields the protein CASSQAGYRLETQYF.

V and J are TRBV3-1 (or the pseudogene TRBV3-2) and TRBJ1-1, with D perhaps TRBD1 (6 bases). Per the germline V gene, CDR1 is LGHDT and CDR2 is YNNKEL (reference sequence). The CDR3 totals 18 residues. V dropped 1 base and J dropped 1 base, with 19 bases sitting between them. The CDR3 nucleotides read TGTGCCAGCAGCCAAGTTTTATTTAAAACAGGGAAGAACACTGAAGCTTTCTTT. Translating it yields CASSQVLFKTGKNTEAFF.

The V gene is TRBV7-9, the J gene TRBJ2-3; 9 nucleotides agree with TRBD2. Losses at the gene ends were 1 base for V and 3 bases for J; bases not matched to a gene: 5. From germline, CDR1 is SEHNR and CDR2 FQNEAQ (reference sequence). This CDR3 is 16 amino acids long. CDR3 protein: CASSLGSGRLTDTQYF. CDR3 in DNA: TGTGCCAGCAGCTTAGGTAGCGGGAGATTAACAGATACGCAGTATTTT.

The chain has TRBV5-1 and TRBJ2-7; the D gene is possibly TRBD2 (5 bases). Germline CDR1 is SGHRS and CDR2 is YFSETQ. V was trimmed by 0 bases and J by 7 bases, leaving 11 bases between them. The CDR3 extends over 13 amino acids. CDR3 DNA sequence: TGCGCCAGCAGCTTGGCCCCTAGCTGGGAGCAGTACTTC. This sequence encodes CASSLAPSWEQYF.

This rearrangement joins TRBV28 to TRBJ1-1, with D perhaps matching TRBD1 (6 bases). V was clipped by 2 bases and J by 0 bases, with 16 bases between them. Germline lookup yields CDR1 MDHEN and CDR2 SYDVKM. The CDR3 length is 17 residues. CDR3 amino acids: CASSLDLGANMNTEAFF. The CDR3 region has the DNA TGTGCCAGCAGTTTAGATTTGGGGGCGAACATGAACACTGAAGCTTTCTTT.

This chain links TRBV4-2 with TRBJ2-5; the D gene is possibly TRBD1 (7 bases). Trimming cost V 1 base and J 3 bases, with 15 bases left between them. CDR1 LGHNA and CDR2 YNFKEQ come from the germline V gene. The CDR3 contains 16 residues. The CDR3 loop reads CASSQGGRGVKETQYF. As DNA, the CDR3 is TGTGCCAGCAGCCAAGGCGGCAGGGGGGTTAAAGAGACCCAGTACTTC.